There are many counts of the clone carrying this TCR beta chain. This record belongs to a study of tumor-infiltrating lymphocytes in primary liver carcinoma. Blood RNA came from unsorted whole blood; germline DNA was also extracted. CDR3 length: 18 amino acids. The germline CDR1 and CDR2 sequences are SGHAT and FQNNGV. The V gene end was trimmed by 6 bases and the J gene end by 2 bases; junction bases not matched to a gene: 15. Synthesis of TCR beta cDNA was carried out from around 540 ng total RNA with a constant-region primer. What produced the TCR beta libraries was three nested multiplex PCR rounds using slightly modified ARM-PCR. Two initial PCR rounds of around 10 cycles each paired TRBV1-TRBV30 forward primers with a C-beta reverse primer. One entry per CDR3 protein, called by TCRdb with MiXCR from the multiplex PCR reads. This sample has about 310,000 distinct CDR3 sequences, with approximately 54% found just once.

The chain couples TRBV11-2 to TRBJ2-5; TRBD2 matches 10 bases. The receptor comes from a woman under 40 with primary liver carcinoma and hepatitis B virus infection. The source material was peripheral blood. Here the CDR3 reads CASRAPLAGGVRQETQYF. The CDR3 DNA reads as TGTGCCAGCAGGGCCCCCTTAGCGGGAGGCGTAAGGCAAGAGACCCAGTACTTC.